One and the same sample provided the 25 T cell receptor beta chains below, sequenced in a study of T cell changes during pregnancy in multiple sclerosis. The data were produced by immunoSEQ multiplex PCR, yet TCRdb's version contains in-frame clones alone and is incomplete. The sample consists of approximately 80,000 clones, about 89% of them appearing once. This specimen consisted of PBMCs, obtained in the first trimester of pregnancy. The origin of the receptors is a female donor in good health, serving as a control in a pregnancy study. Some clones in this sample may be carry-over from other donors' samples.

This chain uses TRBV7-3 with TRBJ2-2, with D unresolved. Trimming took 6 bases from V and 5 from J, leaving 4 bases between them. Germline values: CDR1 SGHTA, CDR2 FQGTGA. The CDR3 contains 11 residues. The CDR3 reads CASSNTGELFF. The DNA for the CDR3 is TGTGCCAGCAGTAATACCGGGGAGCTGTTTTTT. Supplemented by reference TRBV7-3 and TRBJ2-2, the full variable domain reads GAGVSQTPSNKVTEKGKYVELRCDPISGHTALYWYRQSLGQGPEFLIYFQGTGAADDSGLPNDRFFAVRPEGSVSTLKIQRTERGDSAVYLCASSNTGELFFGEGSRLTVL.

The chain links TRBV4-3 to TRBJ2-7; TRBD2 matches at 9 bases. The CDR3 length is 14 residues. Per germline, CDR1 LGHNA and CDR2 YSLEER. Trimming at V came to 4 bases and at J to 6 bases, leaving 7 bases not matched to a gene. This chain's CDR3 is CASSLGLAGPEQYF. CDR3 bases: TGCGCCAGCAGCCTAGGGCTAGCGGGACCCGAGCAGTACTTC.

The chain recombines TRBV5-6 with TRBJ2-3; the match to TRBD2 covers 12 bases. Looked up from germline, CDR1 is SGHDT and CDR2 is YYEEEE. The CDR3 has 16 amino acids. V lost 4 bases to trimming and J lost 3 bases; unmatched junction nucleotides: 6. CDR3 protein: CASSPGTSGPTDTQYF. The CDR3 region has the DNA TGTGCCAGCAGCCCCGGGACTAGCGGGCCAACAGATACGCAGTATTTT.

The genes are TRBV19 and TRBJ2-2; TRBD2 agrees at 7 bases. Germline values: CDR1 LNHDA, CDR2 SQIVND (reference sequence). The CDR3 is 16 residues long. V shed 7 bases and J 2 bases; nucleotides not matched to a gene: 10. This CDR3 reads CASTQWGGSNTGELFF. The DNA of the CDR3 is TGTGCCAGTACCCAATGGGGGGGTTCTAACACCGGGGAGCTGTTTTTT.

This clone was detected only once. The chain uses TRBV4-3 and TRBJ2-1; 12 bases match TRBD2. CDR1 is LGHNA and CDR2 is YSLEER in the germline V gene. This CDR3 region has 16 residues. After removal of 4 bases from V and 3 bases from J, the junction contained 4 bases not matched to a gene. This CDR3 reads CASSRRLAGDYNEQFF. In nucleotides, the CDR3 is TGCGCCAGCAGCCGGAGACTAGCGGGGGACTACAATGAGCAGTTCTTC.

In this sample, this clone turned up a few times. The chain recombines TRBV15 with TRBJ2-2, with a possible D match to TRBD2 (6 bases). Per germline, CDR1 LNHNV and CDR2 YYDKDF (reference sequence). This CDR3 is built from 14 residues. V was shortened by 0 bases and J by 7 bases, with 9 bases between the two germline ends. The CDR3 spells CATSRDSGVGELFF. CDR3 coding DNA: TGTGCCACCAGCAGAGATTCGGGGGTCGGGGAGCTGTTTTTT.

This rearrangement joins TRBV21-1 to TRBJ1-3. TRBV21-1 represents a pseudogene. CDR3 length equals 15 residues. The CDR3 here is CASSKIGFSGNTIYF. The CDR3 region has the DNA TGTGCCAGCAGCAAAATCGGGTTCTCTGGAAACACCATATATTTT.

The chain couples TRBV2 to TRBJ2-7, with a tentative D call TRBD2 (5 bases). This CDR3 contains 11 residues. Trimming removed 9 bases at V and 4 bases at J, with 10 bases between. Germline V gene data show CDR1 as SNHLY and CDR2 as FYNNEI. The CDR3 sequence is CARRTGYEQYF. In nucleotides, the CDR3 is TGTGCCAGGAGGACGGGATACGAGCAGTACTTC.

The chain joins TRBV5-6 to TRBJ2-1; 10 bases agree with TRBD2. After removal of 4 bases from V and 5 bases from J, the junction contained 6 bases not matched to a gene. Germline lookup yields CDR1 SGHDT and CDR2 YYEEEE. CDR3 length: 15 residues. The CDR3 spells CASSQSGRANNEQFF. CDR3 bases: TGTGCCAGCAGCCAAAGCGGGAGGGCTAACAATGAGCAGTTCTTC.

This clone was observed once. The sample contains more than one DNA sequence encoding this CDR3. This rearrangement joins TRBV5-6 to TRBJ2-2; a possible D gene is TRBD1 (6 bases). With 2 bases removed from V and 2 bases from J, the gap between germline ends came to 10 bases. CDR1 SGHDT and CDR2 YYEEEE come from the germline V gene. This CDR3 has 15 residues. The CDR3 bases are TGTGCCAGCAGCTTTCCCGGGACAAACACCGGGGAGCTGTTTTTT. Protein product: CASSFPGTNTGELFF.

The V call is TRBV9, the J call TRBJ2-3; TRBD2 aligns across 14 bases. The CDR3 is 14 amino acids. The V and J ends lost 4 bases and 12 bases, in that order; junction bases with no gene match: 7. Germline loops: CDR1 SGDLS, CDR2 YYNGEE. This chain's CDR3 is CASSSRTSGRPQYF. The DNA of the CDR3 is TGTGCCAGCAGCTCGCGGACTAGCGGGAGGCCCCAGTATTTT.

The V call is TRBV5-4, the J call TRBJ2-3; 14 nucleotides agree with TRBD2. Trimming took 3 bases from V and 6 from J; bases not matched to a gene: 9. Germline V gene data show CDR1 as SGHNT and CDR2 as YYREEE (reference sequence). The CDR3 consists of 17 residues. CDR3 loop: CASSSETSGGAGDTQYF. Written as DNA, the CDR3 is TGTGCCAGCAGCTCCGAGACTAGCGGGGGGGCAGGGGATACGCAGTATTTT.

V and J are TRBV25-1 and TRBJ2-1; weak D call: TRBD2 (7 bases). The length of the CDR3 is 15 residues. Trimming removed 1 base at V and 9 bases at J, with 16 bases between. Germline CDR1 MGHDK, CDR2 SYGVNS. The CDR3 DNA is TGTGCCAGCAGTGAATCAAGGGGGGGGGCCGCTGAGCAGTTCTTC. Translating it yields CASSESRGGAAEQFF.

The rearrangement joins TRBV18 to TRBJ2-2, with a possible D match to TRBD1 (6 bases). The CDR3 is made up of 17 amino acids. CDR1 KGHSH and CDR2 LQKENI come from the germline V gene. V gave up 4 bases and J gave up 5 bases, with 20 bases separating them. CDR3 region: CASSRPNRAMRTGELFF. The DNA for the CDR3 is TGTGCCAGCTCACGGCCAAACAGGGCCATGAGGACCGGGGAGCTGTTTTTT.

The rearrangement joins TRBV7-6 to TRBJ2-5; 10 bases map to TRBD2. The CDR3 is 16 amino acids. Germline trimming cut 2 bases from V and 4 bases from J; bases unmatched to any gene: 7. Germline CDR1 reads SGHVS; CDR2 reads FNYEAQ. This CDR3 is CASSLNARLAGETQYF. CDR3 DNA: TGTGCCAGCAGCTTAAATGCGCGACTAGCGGGAGAGACCCAGTACTTC.

The V gene is TRBV9, the J gene TRBJ2-1; maybe TRBD2 (5 bases). This CDR3 spans 13 amino acids. V shed 3 bases and J shed 3 bases, with 7 bases lying between them. CDR1 and CDR2 (germline): SGDLS, YYNGEE. The CDR3: CASSAGVYNEQFF. In DNA, the CDR3 is TGTGCCAGCAGCGCCGGGGTCTACAATGAGCAGTTCTTC.

This chain connects TRBV5-1 to TRBJ1-2, with 8 bases fitting TRBD1. The CDR3 spans 14 residues. With V trimmed by 5 bases and J by 4 bases, 7 bases remained unmatched. Germline V gene sequence: CDR1 SGHRS, CDR2 YFSETQ. This chain's CDR3 is CASSQRTGSYGYTF. CDR3 sequence (DNA): TGCGCCAGCAGTCAAAGGACAGGGAGCTATGGCTACACCTTC.

CDR3 in DNA: TGTGCCAGCAGCGACCCCGGGACAGGGTACTACGAGCAGTACTTC. Its translation: CASSDPGTGYYEQYF. V gene TRBV6-5 combines with J gene TRBJ2-7; 9 bases map to TRBD1. Germline V CDR1 and CDR2: MNHEY, SVGAGI. J lost 3 bases, V lost 6 bases, and 9 bases had no gene match. CDR3 size: 15 residues.

The chain recombines TRBV4-1 with TRBJ2-3; a weak D match, TRBD2 (6 bases). The length of the CDR3 is 17 residues. The germline CDR1 and CDR2 sequences are MGHRA and YSYEKL. Trimming shortened V by 1 base and J by 0 bases, and 14 bases separated the two germline ends. Here the CDR3 DNA reads TGCGCCAGCAGCCAAGCCCCAGGGACTTCTAGCACAGATACGCAGTATTTT. Translating it yields CASSQAPGTSSTDTQYF.

The V gene is TRBV27, the J gene TRBJ2-2, with 7 bases fitting TRBD2. V was clipped by 9 bases and J by 6 bases; unmatched bases: 10. Germline CDR1 and CDR2: MNHEY and SMNVEV (reference sequence). The CDR3 loop spans 14 amino acids. The CDR3 here is CASSREYIPGELFF. In nucleotides, the CDR3 is TGTGCCAGTTCGCGGGAGTACATTCCCGGGGAGCTGTTTTTT.

The chain is built from TRBV7-2 and TRBJ2-7; 11 bases match TRBD2. The CDR3 totals 15 residues. Trimming at V came to 5 bases and at J to 2 bases, leaving 5 bases not matched to a gene. The germline V gene encodes CDR1 SGHTA and CDR2 FQGNSA. The CDR3 nucleotides read TGTGCCAGCAGCACCGCTAGCGGGGGGACCTACGAGCAGTACTTC. Protein sequence: CASSTASGGTYEQYF. Supplemented by reference TRBV7-2 and TRBJ2-7, the full variable domain reads GAGVSQSPSNKVTEKGKDVELRCDPISGHTALYWYRQSLGQGLEFLIYFQGNSAPDKSGLPSDRFSAERTGGSVSTLTIQRTQQEDSAVYLCASSTASGGTYEQYFGPGTRLTVT.

This sequence joins TRBV4-1 and TRBJ1-1; TRBD1 might be the D (5 bases). This CDR3 is built from 18 residues. Looked up from germline, CDR1 is MGHRA and CDR2 is YSYEKL. V was shortened by 1 base and J by 1 base, with 19 bases between the two germline ends. This CDR3 is CASSQGAGRKIRNTEAFF. The CDR3 DNA reads TGCGCCAGCAGCCAAGGTGCAGGGCGCAAGATCCGGAACACTGAAGCTTTCTTT.

The gene calls are TRBV5-4 and TRBJ1-2, with 7 bases aligning to TRBD1. Germline CDR1 reads SGHNT; CDR2 reads YYREEE (reference sequence). Trimming at V came to 4 bases and at J to 8 bases, leaving 14 bases not matched to a gene. The CDR3 length is 15 residues. The CDR3: CASSTPGTAFHGYTF. The CDR3 bases are TGTGCCAGCAGCACCCCCGGGACAGCCTTCCACGGCTACACCTTC.

This clone was detected only once. The genes are TRBV11-2 and TRBJ2-7; a weak D match, TRBD2 (7 bases). Germline-derived CDR1 and CDR2 are SGHAT and FQNNGV. Trimming removed 5 bases from V and 2 bases from J, with 19 bases in between. The CDR3 consists of 16 residues. CDR3 coding DNA: TGTGCCAGCAGCCCCAGCCGGGGGCGGGGGACCTACGAGCAGTACTTC. It encodes CASSPSRGRGTYEQYF.

The rearrangement uses TRBV7-8 and TRBJ1-5, with 9 positions matching TRBD1. The CDR3 is made up of 15 amino acids. Trimming removed 5 bases from V and 3 bases from J; junction bases left unmatched: 5. Per the germline V gene, CDR1 is SGHVS and CDR2 is FQNEAQ. The CDR3 region has the DNA TGTGCCAGCAGCCTAGGGACAGGGAACAATCAGCCCCAGCATTTT. Amino acid sequence: CASSLGTGNNQPQHF.